Included here is one TCR beta chain sequence, with context. Its antigen is undetermined. The data derive from a study of OX40 agonist ivuxolimab in advanced cancers. In the study overall: The treatment was a fully human IgG2 OX40 agonist, ivuxolimab. Study findings and constraints: Expanded clones were, on average, more numerous in CD8+ T cells than in CD4+. Dosing at 0.1 to 3.0 mg/kg was accompanied by clonal expansion of CD4+ and CD8+ blood T cells by week 6. Some patients who did not respond also had low normalized T-cell clonal expansion.

Trimming pared 4 bases from V and 5 bases from J, leaving 14 bases between. The V gene's germline CDR1 is MGHRA and CDR2 YSYEKL. This CDR3 has 15 amino acids. Assay used: immunoSEQ multiplex PCR; TCRdb lists only in-frame clones, some missing. The table includes approximately 70,000 clones, around nine tenths detected once. The sample consisted of CD4+ or CD8+ T cells sorted from blood, taken in a trial of the OX40 agonist ivuxolimab. The TCR sequence derives from an adult with an advanced solid tumor such as melanoma, head and neck, liver or kidney cancer. This chain joins TRBV4-1 and TRBJ1-4; D possibly corresponds to TRBD1 (5 bases). CDR3 sequence (DNA): TGCGCCAGCAGCCCCCGGGGGAAGAACAATGAAAAACTGTTTTTT. This encodes CASSPRGKNNEKLFF.